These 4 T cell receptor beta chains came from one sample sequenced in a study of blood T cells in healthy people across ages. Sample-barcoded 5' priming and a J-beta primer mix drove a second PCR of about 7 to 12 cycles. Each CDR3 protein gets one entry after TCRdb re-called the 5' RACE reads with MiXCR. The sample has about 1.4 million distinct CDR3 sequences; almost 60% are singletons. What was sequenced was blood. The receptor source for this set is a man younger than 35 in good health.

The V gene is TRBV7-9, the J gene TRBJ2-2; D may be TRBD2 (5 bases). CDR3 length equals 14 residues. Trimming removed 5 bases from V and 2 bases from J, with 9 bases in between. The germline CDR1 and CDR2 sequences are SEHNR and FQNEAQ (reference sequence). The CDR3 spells CASSRGINTGELFF. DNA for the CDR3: TGTGCCAGCAGCCGAGGGATAAACACCGGGGAGCTGTTTTTT. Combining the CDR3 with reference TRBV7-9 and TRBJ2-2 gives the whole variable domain DTGVSQNPRHKITKRGQNVTFRCDPISEHNRLYWYRQTLGQGPEFLTYFQNEAQLEKSRLLSDRFSAERPKGSFSTLEIQRTEQGDSAMYLCASSRGINTGELFFGEGSRLTVL.

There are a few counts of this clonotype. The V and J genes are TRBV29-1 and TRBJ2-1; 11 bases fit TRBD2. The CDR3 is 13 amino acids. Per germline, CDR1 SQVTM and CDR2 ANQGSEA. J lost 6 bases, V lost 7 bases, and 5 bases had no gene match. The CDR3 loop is CSAAGLAANEQFF. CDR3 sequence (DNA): TGCAGCGCCGCGGGACTAGCGGCCAATGAGCAGTTCTTC.

Here the CDR3 reads CASRISGVEQYF. The CDR3, as DNA: TGTGCCAGCAGGATTAGTGGTGTGGAGCAGTACTTC. The V and J genes are TRBV2 and TRBJ2-7; D remains ambiguous. This CDR3 region has 12 residues. The V end lost 6 bases, the J end lost 7 bases, and 13 bases lay between the germline ends. Looked up from germline, CDR1 is SNHLY and CDR2 is FYNNEI.

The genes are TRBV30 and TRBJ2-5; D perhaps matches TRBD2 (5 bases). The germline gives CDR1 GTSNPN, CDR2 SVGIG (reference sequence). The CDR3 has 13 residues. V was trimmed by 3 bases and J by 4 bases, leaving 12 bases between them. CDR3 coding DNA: TGTGCCTGGAGGTCACTAGGAGGAGAGACCCAGTACTTC. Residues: CAWRSLGGETQYF.